At least ten counts were recorded for the clone carrying this T cell receptor beta chain. The antigen is not known. Amplified TCR beta CDR3 regions came from RNA transcripts. During a first-round RT-PCR of the TCR CDR3, the HTBI primer set was used. TCRdb itself ran the multiplex PCR reads through MiXCR, one entry per CDR3 protein. The sample holds 700,000 or so distinct CDR3 sequences, 16% seen once. Newly diagnosed hyperthyroidism patients aged 18 to 65 years had disease lasting under 2 months. Each diagnosis drew on symptoms, thyroxine, TRAb, thyroid ultrasound and orbital computed tomography findings. The data stem from a study of T cells in Graves' hyperthyroidism and ophthalmopathy. Whole-study results and caveats: A model of 13 V-J pairs discriminated ophthalmopathy from stable hyperthyroidism. Blood also showed most of the thyroid clonotypes that were expanded above 0.001.

Sequencing used blood. This clonotype was obtained from a young man with Graves' hyperthyroidism.

The CDR3 sequence: CASSHSGGTDTQYF. DNA for the CDR3: TGCGCCAGCAGCCACTCAGGGGGCACAGATACGCAGTATTTT. The chain has TRBV5-1 and TRBJ2-3, with a possible D match to TRBD1 (6 bases). The V gene's germline CDR1 is SGHRS and CDR2 YFSETQ. The CDR3 loop spans 14 amino acids. V was pared by 4 bases and J by 1 base, with 10 bases between.